Presented here are 5 T cell receptor beta chains from one specimen sequenced in a study of tumor and adjacent non-tumor tissue in lung cancer. No cell sorting was done before RNA was extracted from the tissue. A modified ARM-PCR protocol with three rounds of nested PCR amplified TCRbeta. TCRdb called the multiplex PCR reads again in MiXCR, with one record for every CDR3 protein. The sample yields 200,000 or so distinct CDR3 sequences, 60% to 75% seen once. What was sequenced was lung tumor tissue. The receptor source for this set is a man aged 60 to 69 with non-small cell lung cancer.

This clonotype was picked up one time. Germline is not matched at one junction end, which may reflect a read error. The V and J genes are TRBV6-6 and TRBJ1-4; 10 bases map to TRBD1. The CDR3 totals 14 residues. Germline CDR1 MNHNY, CDR2 SVGAGI (reference sequence). The CDR3 loop reads CASSYSTGGEKLYF. CDR3 in DNA: TGTGCCAGCAGTTACTCGACAGGGGGCGAGAAGCTCTATTTT.

This clonotype occurred once. A read error is possible here, since a much larger clone lies one base away. This chain connects TRBV5-1 to TRBJ1-1, with 7 nucleotides matching TRBD1. The CDR3 has 16 residues. Germline V gene lookup returns CDR1 SGHRS and CDR2 YFSETQ. CDR3 region: CTSSPRQGIVDTEAFF. The CDR3 nucleotides are TGCACCAGCAGCCCTCGACAGGGAATTGTGGACACTGAAGCTTTCTTT.

The chain links TRBV5-4 to TRBJ2-4; D is ambiguous. Per germline, CDR1 SGHNT and CDR2 YYREEE (reference sequence). This CDR3 comprises 15 residues. V lost 4 bases to trimming and J lost 2 bases, with 13 bases between them. In DNA, the CDR3 is TGTGCCAGCAGCCTAGTGGGGTCTACCAAAAACATTCAGTACTTC. Its translation: CASSLVGSTKNIQYF.

The table lists this clonotype with a count of one. Without the conserved terminal phenylalanine or tryptophan, this CDR3 likely stems from a read error. The V gene is TRBV20-1, the J gene TRBJ1-5, with 8 bases aligning to TRBD1. CDR3 size: 13 residues. CDR1 and CDR2 (germline): DFQATT, SNEGSKA (reference sequence). The DNA of the CDR3 is TGTAGTCCTAGAGCACAGGGGGACCAGCCCCAGCATTAT. Translated: CSPRAQGDQPQHY.

This chain links TRBV20-1 with TRBJ2-7; tentatively, D is TRBD1 (8 bases). The length of the CDR3 is 15 residues. Germline V CDR1 and CDR2: DFQATT, SNEGSKA (reference sequence). V shed 5 bases and J shed 7 bases, with 24 bases lying between them. In nucleotides, the CDR3 is TGCAGTGCTGAGGGAGGGACAGGCGGACTACGGGAGCAGTACTTC. Amino acids: CSAEGGTGGLREQYF.